This TCR beta chain originates from a study of cytomegalovirus exposure and HLA in healthy donors. 60 Vbeta and 13 Jbeta primers were used in PCR. TCRdb's copy holds only in-frame clones and misses some; the assay was immunoSEQ multiplex PCR. The data contain 120,000 to 150,000 clones, around 79% of them singletons. V lost 7 bases to trimming and J lost 7 bases; unmatched junction nucleotides: 12. This CDR3 has 15 amino acids. Germline V lookup: CDR1 MNHNY, CDR2 SVGAGI (reference sequence). Study outcomes and limitations: Reports credit the classifier with highly specific, highly sensitive diagnosis of cytomegalovirus status. Later analysis found that TCR beta chains associated with HLA were more clonally expanded than other, equally common chains. As immune exposure information, only CMV serostatus was available.

On this clone itself: What it binds is unknown.

This sequence originates from a male donor in good health and CMV-seronegative. Input material: PBMCs. The V call is TRBV6-6, the J call TRBJ1-4, with TRBD1 identical over 7 bases. In DNA, the CDR3 is TGTGCCAGCACCGAGGGGCAGGGGGTGATTGAAAAACTGTTTTTT. Amino acids: CASTEGQGVIEKLFF.